This TCR beta chain was sequenced in a study of T cell changes during pregnancy in multiple sclerosis. The CDR3 extends over 16 amino acids. V dropped 1 base and J dropped 5; count of bases not matched to a gene: 10. The germline CDR1 and CDR2 sequences are MGHDK and SYGVNS. Clones were read by immunoSEQ multiplex PCR, and TCRdb kept only the in-frame ones, dropping some. The sample has 57,000 or so clones; approximately 90% are singletons. The input for sequencing was peripheral blood, taken in the second trimester of pregnancy. The J gene is TRBJ2-5, the V gene TRBV25-1; 7 bases line up with TRBD2. The TCR originated in a female donor with multiple sclerosis, enrolled in a pregnancy study. The CDR3 nucleotides read TGTGCCAGCAGTGAATGGGAGGCGGGGGAGGCGGAGACCCAGTACTTC. Translation: CASSEWEAGEAETQYF. The variable domain in full, with the rest retrieved from reference TRBV25-1 and TRBJ2-5, is EADIYQTPRYLVIGTGKKITLECSQTMGHDKMYWYQQDPGMELHLIHYSYGVNSTEKGDLSSESTVSRIRTEHFPLTLESARPSHTSQYLCASSEWEAGEAETQYFGPGTRLLVL.